These 25 T cell receptor beta chains came from one sample sequenced in a study of tumor and adjacent non-tumor tissue in lung cancer. No cell sorting was done before RNA was extracted from the tissue. More than 3 cm separated this lung sample from the edge of the tumor. The library came from three nested PCR rounds adapted from ARM-PCR protocols. One entry per CDR3 protein results from TCRdb running MiXCR on the multiplex PCR reads. The sample includes under 75,000 distinct CDR3 sequences, around 70% seen only once; the top ten take about 30%. Sample: distant non-tumor lung tissue. These receptors originate from a woman aged 45-60 years with non-small cell lung cancer.

With regard to this clonotype: Given the absence of the conserved phenylalanine or tryptophan at the CDR3 end, a read error is likely. The rearrangement links TRBV20-1 to TRBJ1-2; no definite D call. CDR3 length: 16 residues. Germline V gives CDR1 DFQATT, CDR2 SNEGSKA (reference sequence). The CDR3 DNA reads TGCAATGCTAGATCGAGGAGCATCTTATCTAATTATGGCTACACCCTC. Amino acid sequence: CNARSRSILSNYGYTL.

The chain uses TRBV7-3 and TRBJ2-1, with a weak D call TRBD2 (5 bases). This CDR3 contains 14 residues. The germline gives CDR1 SGHTA, CDR2 FQGTGA. The V end lost 1 base, the J end lost 6 bases, and 10 bases lay between the germline ends. CDR3: CASSLSSSRNEQFF. CDR3 in DNA: TGTGCCAGCAGCTTAAGTTCTAGCCGCAATGAGCAGTTCTTC.

With respect to this clonotype: Relative to the germline gene, one junction end is altered; a read error may explain this. The V and J genes are TRBV6-1 and TRBJ2-2; D is unresolved. There are 13 residues in the CDR3. In germline, CDR1 is MNHNS, CDR2 SASEGT. This CDR3 reads CASLLGNAGELFF. The DNA for the CDR3 is TGTGCCAGCCTACTGGGGAACGCCGGAGAGCTGTTTTTT.

Points on this clonotype: This clone may be a read error of a much larger clone one base away. J is TRBJ2-1 and V is TRBV29-1; no definite D call. The CDR3 contains 14 residues. The V end was cut by 5 bases, the J end by 2 bases, with 13 bases between. Germline V CDR1 and CDR2: SQVTM, ANQGSEA. CDR3: CSVKLRQTYNEQFF. The DNA of the CDR3 is TGCAGCGTTAAACTAAGACAAACCTACAATGAGCAGTTCTTC.

Note on this clonotype: A much larger clone sits a single nucleotide away, making a read error possible. The chain has TRBV4-1 and TRBJ2-1, with 9 positions matching TRBD1. The CDR3 extends over 16 amino acids. Germline V lookup: CDR1 MGHRA, CDR2 YSYEKL. Here the CDR3 reads CTTTYGDRVGNNEQFF. DNA for the CDR3: TGCACCACCACCTATGGGGACAGGGTCGGTAACAATGAGCAGTTCTTC.

As concerns this clonotype: Its ends do not fully match the called genes, so a read error is possible. V gene TRBV12-3 or TRBV12-4 combines with J gene TRBJ2-5; D possibly corresponds to TRBD1 (5 bases). The CDR3 is 14 amino acids. CDR3 region: CASGLGVSQDTQYF. CDR3 in DNA: TGTGCCAGCGGTTTAGGGGTCAGCCAAGATACCCAGTACTTC.

As concerns this clonotype: A junction boundary mismatches the germline segment, possibly from a read error. This rearrangement joins TRBV11-2 to TRBJ2-1, with 12 bases that match TRBD2. CDR3 length equals 15 residues. The germline gives CDR1 SGHAT, CDR2 FQNNGV. The CDR3 loop reads CASSRTSGNYNKQFF. Written as DNA, the CDR3 is TGTGCCAGCAGCCGGACTAGCGGGAATTACAATAAGCAGTTCTTC.

This clonotype was recorded at least ten times. The rearrangement uses TRBV4-2 and TRBJ2-4; D is tentatively TRBD1 or TRBD2 (5 bases each). The CDR3 contains 15 residues. The germline CDR1 and CDR2 sequences are LGHNA and YNFKEQ. Trimming pared 0 bases from V and 1 base from J, leaving 7 bases between. The CDR3 sequence: CASSQEGTAKNIQYF. The CDR3 nucleotides are TGTGCCAGCAGCCAAGAAGGGACGGCCAAAAACATTCAGTACTTC.

The V gene is TRBV28, the J gene TRBJ1-5; 10 nucleotides line up with TRBD1. The V gene end was trimmed by 7 bases and the J gene end by 7 bases; junction bases not matched to a gene: 13. Looked up from germline, CDR1 is MDHEN and CDR2 is SYDVKM. This CDR3 region has 16 residues. This CDR3 is CASKSTGGNDKQPQHF. CDR3 coding DNA: TGTGCCAGCAAGTCGACAGGGGGCAATGACAAACAGCCCCAGCATTTT.

The chain employs TRBV6-2 or TRBV6-3 and TRBJ2-7; D remains unclear. Trimming shortened V by 2 bases and J by 12 bases, and 17 bases separated the two germline ends. CDR3 length equals 13 residues. Germline V CDR1 and CDR2: MNHEY, SVGEGT. The CDR3 loop reads CASSYGSRHERYF. The DNA of the CDR3 is TGTGCCAGCAGTTACGGCAGTCGGCACGAACGGTACTTC.

There are a few counts of this clonotype. The genes are TRBV28 and TRBJ2-1; 13 bases map to TRBD2. V gave up 5 bases and J gave up 2 bases; unmatched junction bases: 9. Germline CDR1 is MDHEN and CDR2 is SYDVKM. The CDR3 spans 18 residues. The CDR3 region is CASSPGTSGKGTYNEQFF. The CDR3 DNA sequence: TGTGCCAGCAGTCCCGGGACTAGCGGGAAGGGTACCTACAATGAGCAGTTCTTC.

V is TRBV20-1 and J is TRBJ2-2; D is unresolved. The CDR3 totals 16 residues. V lost 0 bases, J lost 3 bases, and 14 bases lay in between. In germline, CDR1 is DFQATT, CDR2 SNEGSKA (reference sequence). The CDR3 DNA reads TGCAGTGCTAGAGATTCTGGTCAACCAGACACCGGGGAGCTGTTTTTT. Its protein product is CSARDSGQPDTGELFF.

On this clonotype itself: Since the CDR3 does not end with the conserved phenylalanine or tryptophan, this likely comes from a read error. The rearrangement joins TRBV20-1 to TRBJ1-3; weak D call: TRBD1 (6 bases). Germline values: CDR1 DFQATT, CDR2 SNEGSKA (reference sequence). Trimming took 5 bases from V and 1 from J, leaving 15 bases between them. The CDR3 covers 15 residues. The CDR3 reads CSAGAGAVSGNTIYY. The CDR3 DNA sequence: TGCAGTGCTGGCGCAGGGGCTGTGTCTGGAAACACCATATATTAT.

As to this clonotype: It may be a read error: a sequence one base away is much more abundant. The rearrangement joins TRBV6-2 or TRBV6-3 to TRBJ2-1; 9 nucleotides align to TRBD2. The CDR3 runs to 13 residues. The J segment lost 12 bases and the V segment lost 2 bases, leaving 5 bases of the junction unmatched. The V gene's germline CDR1 is MNHEY and CDR2 SVGEGT. The CDR3 here is CASSYRQTSGQFF. The CDR3 bases are TGTGCCAGCAGTTACCGTCAGACTAGCGGGCAGTTCTTC.

In this sample, this clonotype turned up once. At one end the junction does not follow the germline gene, possibly because of a read error. The V and J genes are TRBV11-2 and TRBJ1-5; maybe TRBD1 (6 bases). The CDR3 consists of 13 residues. Germline V gives CDR1 SGHAT, CDR2 FQNNGV. The CDR3 DNA follows: TGTATCAGCAGCGAAGACAGGAACCAGCCCCATCATTTT. Residues: CISSEDRNQPHHF.

The chain has TRBV15 and TRBJ2-5, with D tentatively TRBD1 (6 bases). This CDR3 is built from 17 residues. Germline V gene sequence: CDR1 LNHNV, CDR2 YYDKDF (reference sequence). V lost 0 bases and J 5 bases, leaving 19 bases between the germline ends. CDR3 coding DNA: TGTGCCACCAGCAGAGATCTGCAGGTACAGGGACGCGAGACCCAGTACTTC. It yields the protein CATSRDLQVQGRETQYF.

As DNA, the CDR3 is TGTGCCAGCAGTTTACTCCGAGACAGGGGGCTTCAAGAGACCCAGTACTTC. It yields the protein CASSLLRDRGLQETQYF. This chain joins TRBV28 and TRBJ2-5; 10 nucleotides line up with TRBD1. The CDR3 totals 17 residues. The J segment lost 2 bases and the V segment lost 2 bases, leaving 8 bases of the junction unmatched. Germline V gene lookup returns CDR1 MDHEN and CDR2 SYDVKM. Based on the CDR3 plus reference TRBV28 and TRBJ2-5, the full variable domain is DVKVTQSSRYLVKRTGEKVFLECVQDMDHENMFWYRQDPGLGLRLIYFSYDVKMKEKGDIPEGYSVSREKKERFSLILESASTNQTSMYLCASSLLRDRGLQETQYFGPGTRLLVL.

Of note for this clonotype: A much larger clonotype is one base distant, so this may be a read error. This chain joins TRBV4-1 and TRBJ2-7; 7 bases align to TRBD2. V dropped 2 bases and J dropped 4; count of bases not matched to a gene: 11. From germline, CDR1 is MGHRA and CDR2 YSYEKL. The CDR3 sequence is 16 residues long. In nucleotides, the CDR3 is TGCGCCAGCAGCCAAAACCACCCTAGCGGAGCATACGAGCAGTACTTC. This codes for CASSQNHPSGAYEQYF.

This clonotype was seen more than once but under ten times. V and J are TRBV7-9 and TRBJ1-1; weak D call: TRBD1 (5 bases). V lost 0 bases, J lost 4 bases, and 15 bases lay in between. CDR3 length: 16 amino acids. The germline V gene encodes CDR1 SEHNR and CDR2 FQNEAQ (reference sequence). For the CDR3, the DNA is TGTGCCAGCAGCTTAGCTATCGGGGGAGAGGGCACTGAAGCTTTCTTT. This sequence encodes CASSLAIGGEGTEAFF.

A note on this clonotype: Since no conserved phenylalanine or tryptophan closes the CDR3, a read error is the likely cause. The chain's CDR3 is CSAPTNGRTYYNEQFS. CDR3 nucleotide sequence: TGCAGCGCCCCGACTAACGGGAGGACCTACTACAATGAGCAGTTCTCC. The rearrangement uses TRBV29-1 and TRBJ2-1, with 7 bases identical to TRBD2. Germline CDR1 and CDR2: SQVTM and ANQGSEA. The CDR3 runs to 16 residues. The V gene end was trimmed by 7 bases and the J gene end by 3 bases; junction bases not matched to a gene: 15.

This chain uses TRBV12-3 or TRBV12-4 with TRBJ2-1; D is unclear. CDR3 length equals 15 residues. V was shortened by 7 bases and J by 6 bases, with 19 bases between the two germline ends. As DNA, the CDR3 is TGTGCCAGCACCTACTCGAGCAGGCGCTCCAATGAGCAGTTCTTC. Translated: CASTYSSRRSNEQFF.

Comments on this clonotype: A read error may account for a junction end that differs from germline. This chain connects TRBV7-9 to TRBJ2-2, with 7 bases matching TRBD1. The germline gives CDR1 SEHNR, CDR2 FQNEAQ (reference sequence). The CDR3 contains 14 residues. CDR3 nucleotide sequence: TGTGACAGCAGCCGAGGGACAGACACCGTGGAGCTGTTTTTT. Translation gives CDSSRGTDTVELFF. Combining the CDR3 with reference TRBV7-9 and TRBJ2-2 gives the whole variable domain DTGVSQNPRHKITKRGQNVTFRCDPISEHNRLYWYRQTLGQGPEFLTYFQNEAQLEKSRLLSDRFSAERPKGSFSTLEIQRTEQGDSAMYLCDSSRGTDTVELFFGEGSRLTVL.

This clonotype was detected many times. The genes are TRBV10-3 and TRBJ2-7; 12 nucleotides align to TRBD2. J was trimmed by 0 bases and V by 5 bases; bases with no gene match: 2. Germline V lookup: CDR1 ENHRY, CDR2 SYGVKD. This CDR3 spans 15 amino acids. CDR3 bases: TGTGCCATCAGTACGACTAGCGGGAGCTCCTACGAGCAGTACTTC. Translation: CAISTTSGSSYEQYF.

This clonotype was detected many times. The chain couples TRBV5-6 to TRBJ2-5; TRBD1 aligns across 9 bases. The CDR3 runs to 14 residues. Germline loops: CDR1 SGHDT, CDR2 YYEEEE. The V segment lost 4 bases and the J segment 5 bases; nucleotides outside the gene matches: 6. In DNA form, the CDR3 reads TGTGCCAGCAGCAGACTGGGACAGGGCGAGACCCAGTACTTC. Its protein product is CASSRLGQGETQYF.

On this clonotype: The CDR3 end shows no conserved phenylalanine or tryptophan, and so a read error is likely. This sequence joins TRBV10-3 and TRBJ2-2; no clear D. The CDR3 sequence is 14 residues long. Deletions cut 4 bases from V and 7 bases from J, with 13 bases between. Germline lookup yields CDR1 ENHRY and CDR2 SYGVKD. Here the CDR3 reads CAISVSMADGELFS. CDR3 bases: TGTGCCATCAGTGTGTCAATGGCAGACGGGGAGCTGTTTTCT.